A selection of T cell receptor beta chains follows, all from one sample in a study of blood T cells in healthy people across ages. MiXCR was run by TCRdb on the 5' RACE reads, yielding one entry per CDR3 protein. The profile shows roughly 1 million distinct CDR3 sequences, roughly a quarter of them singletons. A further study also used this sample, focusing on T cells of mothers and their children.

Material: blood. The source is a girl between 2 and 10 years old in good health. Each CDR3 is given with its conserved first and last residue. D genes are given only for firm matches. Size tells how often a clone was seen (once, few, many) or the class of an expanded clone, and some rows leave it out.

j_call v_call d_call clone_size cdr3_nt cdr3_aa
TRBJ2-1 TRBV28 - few TGTGCCAGCAGCTGGGTGTCAACTGAGGAGCAGTTCTTC CASSWVSTEEQFF
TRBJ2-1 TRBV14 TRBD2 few TGTGCCAGCAGCCCAAGAGGGACTAGCGGGCGGAGCTCCTACAATGAGCAGTTCTTC CASSPRGTSGRSSYNEQFF
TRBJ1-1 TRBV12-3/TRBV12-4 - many TGTGCCAGCAGCCTGACTGACAGCCCAAACACTGAAGCTTTCTTT CASSLTDSPNTEAFF
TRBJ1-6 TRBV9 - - TGTGCCAGCAGCGTAGGGGATAATTCACCCCTCCACTTT CASSVGDNSPLHF
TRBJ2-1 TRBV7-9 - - TGTGCCAGCAGCCCTAGTCCCCCCAGGGACAATGAGCAGTTCTTC CASSPSPPRDNEQFF
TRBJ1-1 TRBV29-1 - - TGCAGCGGTGACGGACTAGAAGCTTTCTTT CSGDGLEAFF
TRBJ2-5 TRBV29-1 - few TGCAGCGTTGATGTGGGGGCAGGAGAGACCCAGTACTTC CSVDVGAGETQYF
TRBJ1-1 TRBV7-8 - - TGTGCCAGCAGCTTTCTACAGGCGAAGAACACTGAAGCTTTCTTT CASSFLQAKNTEAFF
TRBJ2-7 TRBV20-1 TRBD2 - TGCAGTGCTAGATCCCCGGGGGAGCGGGGAGGTCAGCAGTACTTC CSARSPGERGGQQYF
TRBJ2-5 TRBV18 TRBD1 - TGTGCCAGCTCACCACCCGGACAGGGATTGTACCAAGAGACCCAGTACTTC CASSPPGQGLYQETQYF
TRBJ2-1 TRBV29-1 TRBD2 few TGCAGTGGGGGGACCACGGGGGGGTCAAATGAGCAGTTCTTC CSGGTTGGSNEQFF
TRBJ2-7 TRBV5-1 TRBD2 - TGCGCCAGCAGCTTGGATGGGACTAGCGGCACCTACGAGCAGTACTTC CASSLDGTSGTYEQYF
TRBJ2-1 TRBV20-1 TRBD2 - TGCAGTGCTAGAGCGGGGACTAGCGGGGGCCCGCTCTACAATGAGCAGTTCTTC CSARAGTSGGPLYNEQFF
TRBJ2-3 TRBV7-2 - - TGTGCCAGCAGCCTAAAGTCTAGCCCCACTTCCACAGATACGCAGTATTTT CASSLKSSPTSTDTQYF
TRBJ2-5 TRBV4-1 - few TGCGCCAGCAGCCAAGGGCTCCTAGACCCAGAGACCCAGTACTTC CASSQGLLDPETQYF
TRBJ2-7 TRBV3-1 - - TGTGCCAGCAGAGGGGGGGGGCAAGACGAGCAGTACTTC CASRGGGQDEQYF
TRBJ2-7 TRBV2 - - TGTGCCAGCAGAAGCCTGTACAGGGACCCCTACGAGCAGTACTTC CASRSLYRDPYEQYF
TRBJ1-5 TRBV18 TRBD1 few TGTGCCAGCTCACCCTCGGGACAGGGATATAGCAATCAGCCCCAGCATTTT CASSPSGQGYSNQPQHF
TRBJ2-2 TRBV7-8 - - TGTGCCAGCAGCTTAGCTCCCTGGAACACCGGGGAGCTGTTTTTT CASSLAPWNTGELFF
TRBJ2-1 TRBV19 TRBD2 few TGTGCCAGTAGTATCAGCAGCGGGGGGACCCACTACAATGAGCAGTTCTTC CASSISSGGTHYNEQFF
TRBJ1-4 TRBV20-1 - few TGCAGTGCTAGCGACTCTTGGCCTGGGAATGAAAAACCGTTTTTT CSASDSWPGNEKPFF
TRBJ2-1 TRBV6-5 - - TGTGCCAGCAGCCGAGGGACCCTCTTGTACAATGAGCAGTTCTTC CASSRGTLLYNEQFF
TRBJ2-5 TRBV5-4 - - TGTGCCAGCAGCTTCTTGTTGCAGACCCAGTACTTC CASSFLLQTQYF
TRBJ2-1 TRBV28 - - TGTGCCAGCATGGGGACCCCCAACTACAATGAGCAGTTCTTC CASMGTPNYNEQFF
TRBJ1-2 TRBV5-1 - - TGCGCCAGCAGCTTGGTGCCGGACAGCCCCTATGGCTACACCTTC CASSLVPDSPYGYTF
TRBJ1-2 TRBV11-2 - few TGTGCCAGCAGCAGCTGGAAGAGCGACTACACCTTC CASSSWKSDYTF
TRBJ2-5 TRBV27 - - TGTGCCAGCAGCTGGACAGCGGCACAAGAGACCCAGTACTTC CASSWTAAQETQYF
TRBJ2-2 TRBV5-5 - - TGTGCCAGCAGCTTTCATACGACCGGGGAGCTGTTTTTT CASSFHTTGELFF